A single sample is the source of the 11 T cell receptor beta chains below, sequenced in a study of blood T cell repertoires in COVID-19. Sequenced by immunoSEQ multiplex PCR; TCRdb stores in-frame clones only, minus some. This sample has tens of thousands of clones; 80% to 95% occur once, and the top ten carry approximately 15%. The sample taken for sequencing was peripheral blood. Source of these receptors: a man older than 75 with acute or convalescent COVID-19.

V and J are TRBV13 and TRBJ1-4, with TRBD1 matching over 9 bases. V shed 8 bases and J 7 bases; nucleotides not matched to a gene: 2. From germline, CDR1 is PRHDT and CDR2 FYEKMQ (reference sequence). This CDR3 is built from 12 residues. CDR3: CASSDRGEKLFF. As DNA, the CDR3 is TGTGCCAGCTCGGACAGGGGTGAAAAACTGTTTTTT.

The genes are TRBV6-5 and TRBJ2-7; D ambiguous. This CDR3 has 15 residues. Germline V gene sequence: CDR1 MNHEY, CDR2 SVGAGI. V gave up 0 bases and J gave up 0 bases, with 9 bases separating them. The CDR3 here is CASSYSQASSYEQYF. CDR3 DNA sequence: TGTGCCAGCAGTTACTCGCAGGCCTCCTCCTACGAGCAGTACTTC.

In this sample, this clone turned up once. The rearrangement uses TRBV30 and TRBJ2-7, with 10 bases matching TRBD1. Trimming removed 1 base from V and 1 base from J; junction bases left unmatched: 4. The CDR3 loop spans 15 amino acids. The germline V gene has CDR1 GTSNPN and CDR2 SVGIG (reference sequence). The CDR3 reads CAWSGGQGSSYEQYF. As DNA, the CDR3 is TGTGCCTGGAGTGGGGGACAGGGGTCATCCTACGAGCAGTACTTC.

The gene calls are TRBV2 and TRBJ2-3; TRBD1 is a possible D gene (6 bases). V lost 7 bases to trimming and J lost 0 bases, with 17 bases between them. There are 16 residues in the CDR3. The germline V gene encodes CDR1 SNHLY and CDR2 FYNNEI. The CDR3 nucleotides read TGTGCCAGCACAAAGGCGGACAGTTGGAGCACAGATACGCAGTATTTT. The encoded protein is CASTKADSWSTDTQYF.

V gene TRBV24-1 combines with J gene TRBJ2-1; unclear D gene. The germline CDR1 and CDR2 sequences are KGHDR and SFDVKD. The V and J ends lost 4 bases and 0 bases respectively, with 12 bases between them. This CDR3 has 16 amino acids. The CDR3 DNA is TGTGCCACCAGTGACCGGGTCTCGAGCTCCTACAATGAGCAGTTCTTC. Translation gives CATSDRVSSSYNEQFF.

The chain has TRBV5-4 and TRBJ1-2, with 8 nucleotides matching TRBD1. V lost 6 bases, J lost 4 bases, and 8 bases stayed unmatched. This CDR3 contains 14 residues. Germline CDR1 and CDR2: SGHNT and YYREEE (reference sequence). The CDR3, as DNA: TGTGCCAGCACCCTAGACAGGGGTGGCTATGGCTACACCTTC. Translation: CASTLDRGGYGYTF.

This clone showed up just once. The chain combines TRBV6-5 with TRBJ1-5; 7 positions agree with TRBD1. Germline loops: CDR1 MNHEY, CDR2 SVGAGI. This CDR3 spans 14 amino acids. V was clipped by 5 bases and J by 2 bases; unmatched bases: 3. CDR3 bases: TGTGCCAGCAGTCCCGACAGGGGCAATCAGCCCCAGCATTTT. This codes for CASSPDRGNQPQHF.

This clone was detected a few times. This chain uses TRBV6-5 with TRBJ2-7; no clear D. The germline V gene has CDR1 MNHEY and CDR2 SVGAGI. V dropped 3 bases and J dropped 0 bases, with 9 bases sitting between them. This CDR3 comprises 14 residues. This CDR3 is CASSYVRSSYEQYF. DNA of the CDR3: TGTGCCAGCAGTTATGTACGCAGCTCCTACGAGCAGTACTTC.

The count of this clone is one. DNA for the CDR3: TGCGCCAGCAGCTGGGGCAGGGAGGTGGAGCAGTACTTC. Translating it yields CASSWGREVEQYF. The J gene is TRBJ2-7, the V gene TRBV5-1; tentative D call: TRBD2 (6 bases). Germline loops: CDR1 SGHRS, CDR2 YFSETQ. The V end was cut by 3 bases, the J end by 7 bases, with 14 bases between. There are 13 residues in the CDR3.

Only a few counts were recorded for this clone. The rearrangement joins TRBV19 to TRBJ2-7, with 9 bases aligning to TRBD1. Trimming removed 5 bases from V and 5 bases from J; junction bases left unmatched: 1. This CDR3 is built from 12 residues. Germline CDR1 is LNHDA and CDR2 is SQIVND (reference sequence). CDR3 in amino acids: CASSRQGDEQYF. The CDR3 DNA follows: TGTGCCAGTAGTCGACAGGGGGACGAGCAGTACTTC.

The chain uses TRBV2 and TRBJ2-6; maybe TRBD1 (6 bases). Germline V gene sequence: CDR1 SNHLY, CDR2 FYNNEI. The CDR3 has 15 amino acids. Trimming stripped 2 bases from V and 4 bases from J, with 9 bases between. In DNA, the CDR3 is TGTGCCAGCAGTGAATCAGGGGTAGGGGCCAACGTCCTGACTTTC. Encoded protein: CASSESGVGANVLTF.